These 9 T cell receptor beta chains originate from one sample sequenced in a study of beta chain features in type 1 diabetes. Points from the study as a whole: Type 1 diabetes patients had moderately but significantly shorter TCRB CDR3s in all four CD4+ subsets.

Reverse transcribing all isolated RNA meant expressed TCRB transcripts were sequenced. Assay: immunoSEQ multiplex PCR; the TCRdb copy retains only in-frame clones and omits some. The sample carries 640,000 or so clones, about an eighth recorded once. Antigens for these TCRs are unknown. The source material was naive CD4+ T cells from blood. The receptor set was obtained from a man in his late teens or twenties with type 1 diabetes.

This clone came up a few times. The chain uses TRBV5-4 and TRBJ1-2, with D tentatively TRBD1 (5 bases). This CDR3 has 13 residues. V lost 3 bases, J lost 4 bases, and 10 bases lay in between. Germline lookup yields CDR1 SGHNT and CDR2 YYREEE (reference sequence). The CDR3 DNA reads TGTGCCAGCAGCTCGACAGCCATCTATGGCTACACCTTC. It specifies CASSSTAIYGYTF.

This chain joins TRBV5-1 and TRBJ2-5; D perhaps matches TRBD2 (5 bases). The CDR3 runs to 14 residues. Trimming shortened V by 1 base and J by 4 bases, and 11 bases separated the two germline ends. Germline-derived CDR1 and CDR2 are SGHRS and YFSETQ. The CDR3 DNA reads TGCGCCAGCAGCTTGCAGGAGGCAAGAGAGACCCAGTACTTC. The encoded protein is CASSLQEARETQYF.

The table lists this clone with a few counts. The rearrangement uses TRBV6-1 and TRBJ2-5; TRBD1 matches at 8 bases. The CDR3 sequence is 15 residues long. From germline, CDR1 is MNHNS and CDR2 SASEGT. With 2 bases clipped from V and 5 bases from J, the junction kept 7 bases outside the gene matches. CDR3 sequence reads: CASSEPSGGGETQYF. The DNA for the CDR3 is TGTGCCAGCAGTGAACCCTCAGGGGGCGGGGAGACCCAGTACTTC.

V gene TRBV30 combines with J gene TRBJ2-2; 7 bases are a match to TRBD1. CDR3 length: 13 residues. CDR1 is GTSNPN, CDR2 SVGIG, per germline (reference sequence). After removal of 5 bases from V and 3 bases from J, the junction contained 3 bases not matched to a gene. This CDR3 is CAWDRAYTGELFF. The CDR3 region has the DNA TGTGCCTGGGACAGGGCGTACACCGGGGAGCTGTTTTTT.

This clone has more than one count but fewer than ten. The chain uses TRBV5-1 and TRBJ1-4, with 7 bases fitting TRBD1. V shed 3 bases and J 8 bases; nucleotides not matched to a gene: 7. Germline values: CDR1 SGHRS, CDR2 YFSETQ. The CDR3 covers 14 residues. The CDR3 sequence is CASSSSGGKEKLFF. The CDR3 DNA follows: TGCGCCAGCAGCTCCTCAGGGGGAAAAGAAAAACTGTTTTTT.

This chain uses TRBV19 with TRBJ2-7, with D perhaps matching TRBD2 (5 bases). Trimming shortened V by 3 bases and J by 1 base, and 7 bases separated the two germline ends. The CDR3 totals 13 residues. CDR1 is LNHDA and CDR2 is SQIVND in the germline V gene (reference sequence). The CDR3 region has the DNA TGTGCCAGTAGTATCACTAGTTCCTACGAGCAGTACTTC. Translation: CASSITSSYEQYF.

The chain couples TRBV27 to TRBJ1-6; D unresolved. The V gene lost 0 bases and the J gene lost 5 bases, with 17 bases spanning the gap. CDR1 MNHEY and CDR2 SMNVEV come from the germline V gene (reference sequence). The CDR3 runs 18 residues. This chain's CDR3 is CASSLSSGQGWHNSPLHF. CDR3 DNA: TGTGCCAGCAGTTTATCGTCGGGTCAAGGGTGGCATAATTCACCCCTCCACTTT.

The CDR3: CAIRTDREAFF. The CDR3, as DNA: TGTGCCATCAGAACCGACAGGGAAGCTTTCTTT. The chain recombines TRBV10-3 with TRBJ1-1, with D tentatively TRBD1 (6 bases). Germline V gene lookup returns CDR1 ENHRY and CDR2 SYGVKD. Trimming shortened V by 6 bases and J by 8 bases, and 10 bases separated the two germline ends. The length of the CDR3 is 11 residues.

This clone was seen just once. CDR3 sequence reads: CASRIGTGYEQYF. The CDR3 DNA follows: TGTGCCAGCAGGATAGGGACAGGCTACGAGCAGTACTTC. This chain connects TRBV7-9 to TRBJ2-7, with 8 bases fitting TRBD1. Per germline, CDR1 SEHNR and CDR2 FQNEAQ (reference sequence). V lost 6 bases to trimming and J lost 3 bases; unmatched junction nucleotides: 4. The length of the CDR3 is 13 residues.